These 25 T cell receptor beta chains were sequenced from one sample in a study of cytomegalovirus exposure and HLA in healthy donors. In the PCR, 60 Vbeta and 13 Jbeta primers were used. The protocol was immunoSEQ multiplex PCR, while the TCRdb copy is restricted to in-frame clones and leaves out a portion. The sample holds 210,000 or so clones, about three quarters seen once. The sample was PBMCs. These receptors were collected from a woman in her 30s in good health and CMV-seropositive.

The chain is built from TRBV5-1 and TRBJ2-7, with no clear D. V was cut by 4 bases and J by 0 bases, with 8 bases left in between. Germline V gives CDR1 SGHRS, CDR2 YFSETQ. The CDR3 runs 13 residues. In DNA form, the CDR3 reads TGCGCCAGCAGCACAGATAACTCCTACGAGCAGTACTTC. Translated, it gives CASSTDNSYEQYF.

The rearrangement joins TRBV7-9 to TRBJ1-1, with D possibly being TRBD1 (6 bases). The ends were cut back, 3 bases at V and 6 bases at J, with 14 bases in the middle. The CDR3 contains 14 residues. Germline CDR1 reads SEHNR; CDR2 reads FQNEAQ (reference sequence). The CDR3 spells CASSFRGARAEAFF. CDR3 sequence (DNA): TGTGCCAGCAGCTTCAGGGGCGCTAGGGCTGAAGCTTTCTTT.

This clone showed up just once. The gene calls are TRBV6-5 and TRBJ1-4; D perhaps matches TRBD1 (6 bases). Trimming took off 0 bases at V and 8 bases at J, with 13 bases between the two ends. The CDR3 spans 15 residues. Germline V gives CDR1 MNHEY, CDR2 SVGAGI. The CDR3 region is CASSYSNRAGEKLFF. The CDR3 DNA reads as TGTGCCAGCAGTTACTCGAACAGGGCCGGCGAAAAACTGTTTTTT.

The chain recombines TRBV2 with TRBJ2-3, with TRBD2 matching 11 bases. J gave up 2 bases and V 5 bases, and 9 bases lay outside the gene matches. This CDR3 region has 17 residues. CDR1 and CDR2 (germline): SNHLY, FYNNEI. The CDR3 bases are TGTGCCAGCAGTCCTAGACCGGGACTAGCGGACACAGATACGCAGTATTTT. It yields the protein CASSPRPGLADTDTQYF.

The chain links TRBV19 to TRBJ2-7, with a tentative D call TRBD1 (5 bases). The CDR3 runs 14 residues. Trimming shortened V by 7 bases and J by 5 bases, and 18 bases separated the two germline ends. In germline, CDR1 is LNHDA, CDR2 SQIVND (reference sequence). CDR3 nucleotides: TGTGCCAGTAATCTTCGGCAGGGAAGCGACGAGCAGTACTTC. Amino acid sequence: CASNLRQGSDEQYF. The full variable domain, with the rest looked up from reference TRBV19 and TRBJ2-7, is DGGITQSPKYLFRKEGQNVTLSCEQNLNHDAMYWYRQDPGQGLRLIYYSQIVNDFQKGDIAEGYSVSREKKESFPLTVTSAQKNPTAFYLCASNLRQGSDEQYFGPGTRLTVT.

The gene calls are TRBV6-5 and TRBJ2-3; 10 nucleotides agree with TRBD1. This CDR3 is built from 15 residues. Losses at the gene ends were 4 bases for V and 3 bases for J; bases not matched to a gene: 4. Germline V gene sequence: CDR1 MNHEY, CDR2 SVGAGI. CDR3 sequence: CASSSLGQGTDTQYF. Here the CDR3 DNA reads TGTGCCAGCAGTTCCTTGGGACAGGGGACAGATACGCAGTATTTT.

The genes are TRBV5-6 and TRBJ2-7; 9 nucleotides align to TRBD2. Germline V lookup: CDR1 SGHDT, CDR2 YYEEEE. CDR3 length equals 14 residues. V dropped 4 bases and J dropped 3; count of bases not matched to a gene: 5. This chain's CDR3 is CASSESSGNYEQYF. The DNA of the CDR3 is TGTGCCAGCAGCGAATCTAGCGGGAACTACGAGCAGTACTTC. Looking up the rest from reference TRBV5-6 and TRBJ2-7 gives the full variable domain: DAGVTQSPTHLIKTRGQQVTLRCSPKSGHDTVSWYQQALGQGPQFIFQYYEEEERQRGNFPDRFSGHQFPNYSSELNVNALLLGDSALYLCASSESSGNYEQYFGPGTRLTVT.

J is TRBJ2-1 and V is TRBV28, with TRBD2 matching 13 bases. The germline V gene has CDR1 MDHEN and CDR2 SYDVKM. V was pared by 7 bases and J by 4 bases, with 7 bases of the junction left unmatched. The length of the CDR3 is 16 residues. The CDR3 DNA follows: TGTGCCAGCATTTCCACTAGCGGGAGGGAATACAATGAGCAGTTCTTC. Encoded protein: CASISTSGREYNEQFF.

This rearrangement joins TRBV4-3 to TRBJ1-1; D unclear. The CDR3 length is 15 residues. V was clipped by 2 bases and J by 1 base, with 11 bases between them. The germline CDR1 and CDR2 sequences are LGHNA and YSLEER. The CDR3 sequence is CASSQLRLGNTEAFF. The CDR3, as DNA: TGCGCCAGCAGCCAACTAAGACTGGGGAACACTGAAGCTTTCTTT.

J is TRBJ2-7 and V is TRBV4-3, with D unresolved. CDR3 length: 15 residues. Germline V gene sequence: CDR1 LGHNA, CDR2 YSLEER. Trimming removed 1 base from V and 2 bases from J, with 12 bases in between. CDR3 DNA: TGCGCCAGCAGCCAAGGTCCCGGGTTCGCCTACGAGCAGTACTTC. Protein sequence: CASSQGPGFAYEQYF.

The rearrangement uses TRBV6-5 and TRBJ1-4, with TRBD1 as a possible D gene (6 bases). Trimming took off 0 bases at V and 6 bases at J, with 11 bases between the two ends. This CDR3 region has 15 residues. Looked up from germline, CDR1 is MNHEY and CDR2 is SVGAGI. CDR3 amino acids: CASSYSSGGDEKLFF. In DNA form, the CDR3 reads TGTGCCAGCAGTTACTCCTCGGGGGGCGATGAAAAACTGTTTTTT.

This clone came up once. CDR3 residues: CASSFDRGTPLHF. In DNA form, the CDR3 reads TGCGCCAGCAGCTTTGACAGGGGTACACCCCTCCACTTT. This rearrangement joins TRBV5-1 to TRBJ1-6; 8 positions match TRBD1. With V trimmed by 2 bases and J by 11 bases, 3 bases remained unmatched. This CDR3 region has 13 residues. Germline assignment: CDR1 SGHRS and CDR2 YFSETQ.

The V and J genes are TRBV4-3 and TRBJ2-3, with D unresolved. The V and J ends lost 2 bases and 2 bases respectively, with 5 bases between them. This CDR3 has 13 amino acids. CDR1 and CDR2 from the germline V gene are LGHNA and YSLEER. In DNA, the CDR3 is TGCGCCAGCAGCCAACTACCCACAGATACGCAGTATTTT. This encodes CASSQLPTDTQYF.

This chain uses TRBV11-2 with TRBJ2-7, with TRBD2 as a possible D gene (6 bases). Germline CDR1 is SGHAT and CDR2 is FQNNGV. The CDR3 sequence is 16 residues long. Trimming cost V 0 bases and J 2 bases, with 14 bases left between them. The CDR3 nucleotides are TGTGCCAGCAGCTTAGATCAGAATAGCGGAGCCTACGAGCAGTACTTC. This encodes CASSLDQNSGAYEQYF.

The chain joins TRBV19 to TRBJ2-7, with 7 positions matching TRBD1. The germline V gene encodes CDR1 LNHDA and CDR2 SQIVND (reference sequence). CDR3 length: 17 amino acids. Germline trimming cut 4 bases from V and 4 bases from J; bases unmatched to any gene: 16. The CDR3 region is CASSTDAGEGTVYEQYF. CDR3 DNA sequence: TGTGCCAGTAGTACTGACGCGGGTGAGGGGACAGTTTACGAGCAGTACTTC. Supplemented by reference TRBV19 and TRBJ2-7, the full variable domain reads DGGITQSPKYLFRKEGQNVTLSCEQNLNHDAMYWYRQDPGQGLRLIYYSQIVNDFQKGDIAEGYSVSREKKESFPLTVTSAQKNPTAFYLCASSTDAGEGTVYEQYFGPGTRLTVT.

V is TRBV7-7 and J is TRBJ2-1; TRBD2 matches 10 bases. This CDR3 spans 15 amino acids. The trim removed 4 bases at V and 5 bases at J, leaving 5 bases unmatched. Germline CDR1 is SSHAT and CDR2 is FNYEAQ (reference sequence). The CDR3 region is CASSSGLAENNEQFF. The CDR3 bases are TGTGCCAGCAGCTCCGGACTAGCGGAGAACAATGAGCAGTTCTTC.

The CDR3 is CASSRTGSYGYTF. CDR3 nucleotide sequence: TGTGCCAGCAGCAGGACAGGGAGCTATGGCTACACCTTC. J is TRBJ1-2 and V is TRBV5-4; 8 bases fit TRBD1. The CDR3 runs 13 residues. After removal of 4 bases from V and 4 bases from J, the junction contained 3 bases not matched to a gene. Germline CDR1 reads SGHNT; CDR2 reads YYREEE (reference sequence).

A few counts support this clone. This chain uses TRBV4-3 with TRBJ2-5; D not certain. V lost 0 bases and J lost 8, with 10 bases in between. This CDR3 spans 13 amino acids. The germline V gene encodes CDR1 LGHNA and CDR2 YSLEER. The CDR3 region is CASSQDLRTTQYF. In DNA form, the CDR3 reads TGCGCCAGCAGCCAAGATCTCAGAACAACCCAGTACTTC.

The rearrangement links TRBV28 to TRBJ2-7, with D possibly TRBD1 on 5 matching bases. V was shortened by 2 bases and J by 2 bases, with 10 bases between the two germline ends. The CDR3 loop spans 14 amino acids. Germline V CDR1 and CDR2: MDHEN, SYDVKM. This CDR3 reads CASSLMGLTYEQYF. CDR3 sequence (DNA): TGTGCCAGCAGTTTAATGGGGCTGACCTACGAGCAGTACTTC.

V and J are TRBV7-2 and TRBJ1-1, with a weak D call TRBD1 (5 bases). Germline assignment: CDR1 SGHTA and CDR2 FQGNSA. CDR3 length: 15 residues. The germline V and J ends were trimmed by 5 bases and 0 bases, with 13 bases remaining between them. The CDR3 DNA reads TGTGCCAGCAGCGCCCGGGGGGGTATGAACACTGAAGCTTTCTTT. Its protein product is CASSARGGMNTEAFF.

This clone has more than one count but fewer than ten. The chain recombines TRBV27 with TRBJ1-1, with 9 bases that match TRBD1. Unmatched junction bases numbered 6, after V lost 6 bases and J lost 1 base. The CDR3 is 15 amino acids. Germline lookup yields CDR1 MNHEY and CDR2 SMNVEV (reference sequence). The CDR3 DNA reads as TGTGCCAGCAGACCATCGGGACAGGGGAACACTGAAGCTTTCTTT. Encoded protein: CASRPSGQGNTEAFF.

The chain is built from TRBV7-3 and TRBJ2-3, with D possibly being TRBD2 (7 bases). The CDR3 is made up of 16 amino acids. The V gene's germline CDR1 is SGHTA and CDR2 FQGTGA. The V gene lost 3 bases and the J gene lost 0 bases, with 13 bases spanning the gap. CDR3: CASSFGGGSSTDTQYF. In nucleotides, the CDR3 is TGTGCCAGCAGCTTTGGCGGGGGCTCTAGCACAGATACGCAGTATTTT. The full variable domain, completed using reference TRBV7-3 and TRBJ2-3, is GAGVSQTPSNKVTEKGKYVELRCDPISGHTALYWYRQSLGQGPEFLIYFQGTGAADDSGLPNDRFFAVRPEGSVSTLKIQRTERGDSAVYLCASSFGGGSSTDTQYFGPGTRLTVL.

The rearrangement links TRBV7-2 to TRBJ2-3, with TRBD2 identical over 9 bases. Germline V lookup: CDR1 SGHTA, CDR2 FQGNSA. The trim removed 5 bases at V and 0 bases at J, leaving 9 bases unmatched. There are 17 residues in the CDR3. The CDR3 sequence: CASSPTSGGRSTDTQYF. The CDR3 DNA reads as TGTGCCAGCAGCCCGACCAGCGGGGGGCGGAGCACAGATACGCAGTATTTT.

CDR3 nucleotides: TGTGCCAGTAGATCGACAGGGACCTACAACACAGATACGCAGTATTTT. Translation gives CASRSTGTYNTDTQYF. J is TRBJ2-3 and V is TRBV19; 7 nucleotides line up with TRBD1. Germline-derived CDR1 and CDR2 are LNHDA and SQIVND (reference sequence). The CDR3 runs 16 residues. J lost 2 bases, V lost 6 bases, and 11 bases had no gene match.

The chain uses TRBV5-5 and TRBJ1-6; D remains unclear. V was cut by 0 bases and J by 9 bases, with 16 bases left in between. Germline CDR1 SGHKS, CDR2 YYEKEE (reference sequence). This CDR3 spans 16 amino acids. The CDR3 DNA sequence: TGTGCCAGCAGCTTGGGTGGAAACAACTGGAGTTCACCCCTCCACTTT. Its translation is CASSLGGNNWSSPLHF.